The T cell receptor (beta chain) under discussion was sequenced for a study of T cell repertoires in cytomegalovirus infection. Whole-study context: A matching HLA type, together with CMV infection, was signaled by public TCR beta signatures.

About this clonotype itself: Its antigen is unidentified. One end of the junction does not line up with germline, which may come from a read error.

Study outcomes and limitations: Cumulative frequency (of public TCR beta family members) identified carriers of CMV plus the relevant HLA.

TCRdb re-derived calls from the reads in MiXCR, one entry per CDR3 protein. The data show about 230,000 distinct CDR3 sequences, about 20% seen once. The CDR3 covers 11 residues. Germline V gene lookup returns CDR1 SEHNR and CDR2 FQNEAQ (reference sequence). V usage is TRBV7-9 and J usage is TRBJ1-2; the match to TRBD1 covers 7 bases. The source material was CD8+ T cells from PBMCs. The sequence came from a human donor in good health (CMV status not recorded). Some clones in this sample may be carry-over from other donors' samples. The DNA for the CDR3 is TGTGCCAGCAGCAAGTGGGACAGCCCAGCCTTC. Protein: CASSKWDSPAF.